The 18 T cell receptor beta chains listed next were all sequenced from one sample in a study of long-term antiretroviral therapy in people with HIV. Runs used v3.0 of the immunoSEQ assay and were done at survey level. Assay used: immunoSEQ multiplex PCR; TCRdb lists only in-frame clones, some missing. The top ten hold roughly 1% of the sample, which has tens of thousands of clones, about 90% seen once. Sequenced here: unsorted PBMCs, sampled 2 years after starting antiretroviral therapy. These receptors were collected from a man aged 45-65 years with HIV.

The chain has TRBV7-3 and TRBJ2-7; TRBD2 agrees at 8 bases. Germline-derived CDR1 and CDR2 are SGHTA and FQGTGA. The CDR3 covers 12 residues. The V gene end was trimmed by 5 bases and the J gene end by 10 bases; junction bases not matched to a gene: 7. The CDR3 nucleotides read TGTGCCAGCAGCAACCCGGGACTAGAACAGTACTTC. Translated, it gives CASSNPGLEQYF.

The rearrangement links TRBV10-2 to TRBJ2-1, with 9 bases lining up with TRBD1. After removal of 7 bases from V and 7 bases from J, the junction contained 8 bases not matched to a gene. The germline gives CDR1 WSHSY, CDR2 SAAADI. The CDR3 loop spans 14 amino acids. Here the CDR3 reads CASTSKTGGNEQFF. CDR3 nucleotides: TGCGCCAGCACCTCAAAGACAGGGGGAAATGAGCAGTTCTTC.

This clone was recorded only once. The CDR3 coding sequence is TGTGCCAGCAGCCCTGGACAGCATAATCAGCCCCAGCATTTT. This codes for CASSPGQHNQPQHF. The chain recombines TRBV9 with TRBJ1-5, with D possibly matching TRBD1 (6 bases). V dropped 4 bases and J dropped 4 bases, with 12 bases sitting between them. CDR3 length: 14 amino acids. The germline V gene encodes CDR1 SGDLS and CDR2 YYNGEE.

The gene calls are TRBV7-2 and TRBJ2-1, with D uncertain. Per germline, CDR1 SGHTA and CDR2 FQGNSA. V was pared by 2 bases and J by 3 bases, with 17 bases between. The CDR3 totals 17 residues. The DNA for the CDR3 is TGTGCCAGCAGCTTAAGGTTCCGGAGCGAGGTCTACAATGAGCAGTTCTTC. It specifies CASSLRFRSEVYNEQFF.

Comment on this clone: Compared with germline, one end of the junction differs, possibly owing to a read error. V and J are TRBV7-7 and TRBJ2-1; D possibly uses TRBD1 or TRBD2 (7 bases each). The CDR3 is made up of 14 amino acids. CDR1 and CDR2 from the germline V gene are SSHAT and FNYEAQ (reference sequence). CDR3: CASSPGGGSGEQFF. The CDR3 nucleotides read TGTGCTAGCAGCCCAGGGGGGGGGAGTGGTGAGCAGTTCTTC.

V is TRBV11-2 and J is TRBJ2-2; a possible D gene is TRBD2 (6 bases). The germline V gene encodes CDR1 SGHAT and CDR2 FQNNGV. This CDR3 spans 14 amino acids. V was clipped by 0 bases and J by 5 bases, with 7 bases between them. In nucleotides, the CDR3 is TGTGCCAGCAGCTTAGAGGGAGGAACCGGGGAGCTGTTTTTT. This sequence encodes CASSLEGGTGELFF.

The chain links TRBV6-1 to TRBJ1-4; D perhaps matches TRBD1 (5 bases). Germline CDR1 and CDR2: MNHNS and SASEGT. The CDR3 spans 14 residues. Deletions cut 0 bases from V and 7 bases from J, with 9 bases between. The CDR3 spells CASSEAGVPEKLFF. CDR3 bases: TGTGCCAGCAGTGAAGCAGGGGTTCCTGAAAAACTGTTTTTT.

As regards this clone: At one end the junction does not follow the germline gene, possibly because of a read error. The chain recombines TRBV6-5 with TRBJ2-7; tentative D call: TRBD2 (5 bases). From germline, CDR1 is MNHEY and CDR2 SVGAGI. The length of the CDR3 is 11 residues. The CDR3 reads CASSEGNGEHF. DNA for the CDR3: TGTGCCAGCAGTGAAGGGAATGGGGAGCACTTC.

This sequence joins TRBV7-9 and TRBJ1-1; D might be TRBD1 (5 bases). Per the germline V gene, CDR1 is SEHNR and CDR2 is FQNEAQ (reference sequence). The V end lost 5 bases, the J end lost 3 bases, and 16 bases lay between the germline ends. This CDR3 contains 15 residues. The CDR3 DNA is TGTGCCAGCAGCGCAATGGGGACTGGGGACACTGAAGCTTTCTTT. Its translation is CASSAMGTGDTEAFF.

This sequence joins TRBV7-9 and TRBJ1-4, with 7 bases fitting TRBD1. Germline CDR1 and CDR2: SEHNR and FQNEAQ (reference sequence). CDR3 size: 15 residues. The ends lost 4 bases at V and 5 bases at J; junction bases unmatched: 7. The CDR3 protein is CASSSPGGGNEKLFF. The CDR3 coding sequence is TGTGCCAGCAGCTCACCAGGGGGGGGAAATGAAAAACTGTTTTTT.

The V and J genes are TRBV12-5 and TRBJ2-3, with 7 bases matching TRBD2. Looked up from germline, CDR1 is LGHNT and CDR2 is FRNRAP. This CDR3 is built from 15 residues. Trimming removed 3 bases from V and 5 bases from J; junction bases left unmatched: 8. The CDR3 protein is CASGFLAGVLDTQYF. Written as DNA, the CDR3 is TGTGCTAGTGGTTTTCTCGCGGGAGTCTTAGATACGCAGTATTTT.

The genes are TRBV28 and TRBJ1-5, with D maybe TRBD1 (5 bases). The germline V and J ends were trimmed by 3 bases and 0 bases, with 12 bases remaining between them. There are 16 residues in the CDR3. Germline V gene data show CDR1 as MDHEN and CDR2 as SYDVKM. CDR3 residues: CASSFDSLYSNQPQHF. The CDR3 DNA is TGTGCCAGCAGTTTTGACAGCTTATATAGCAATCAGCCCCAGCATTTT.

The chain's CDR3 is CASSFGTGASYEQYF. In DNA, the CDR3 is TGTGCCAGCAGTTTTGGGACAGGGGCCTCCTACGAGCAGTACTTC. The rearrangement links TRBV28 to TRBJ2-7; TRBD1 agrees at 10 bases. CDR3 length: 15 amino acids. Per germline, CDR1 MDHEN and CDR2 SYDVKM. Trimming cost V 3 bases and J 0 bases; bases outside gene matches: 2.

The chain links TRBV19 to TRBJ2-2; no clear D gene. V was pared by 6 bases and J by 1 base, with 12 bases between. The CDR3 has 15 amino acids. The germline CDR1 and CDR2 sequences are LNHDA and SQIVND (reference sequence). This CDR3 reads CASRGYLGNTGELFF. The DNA for the CDR3 is TGTGCCAGTAGGGGTTATCTGGGGAACACCGGGGAGCTGTTTTTT. Supplemented by reference TRBV19 and TRBJ2-2, the full variable domain reads DGGITQSPKYLFRKEGQNVTLSCEQNLNHDAMYWYRQDPGQGLRLIYYSQIVNDFQKGDIAEGYSVSREKKESFPLTVTSAQKNPTAFYLCASRGYLGNTGELFFGEGSRLTVL.

The rearrangement links TRBV5-1 to TRBJ2-3; 8 bases agree with TRBD1. The CDR3 sequence is 14 residues long. Germline V gene data show CDR1 as SGHRS and CDR2 as YFSETQ. Germline trimming cut 5 bases from V and 4 bases from J; bases unmatched to any gene: 6. DNA for the CDR3: TGCGCCAGCAGGCAGGACAGGGACCCAGATACGCAGTATTTT. Its protein product is CASRQDRDPDTQYF.

The rearrangement uses TRBV9 and TRBJ2-1; D unresolved. CDR1 and CDR2 from the germline V gene are SGDLS and YYNGEE. The CDR3 is 12 amino acids. Trimming shortened V by 4 bases and J by 7 bases, and 9 bases separated the two germline ends. CDR3 DNA: TGTGCCAGCAGCCTCTCCGGGAATGAGCAGTTCTTC. This gives the protein CASSLSGNEQFF.

The J gene is TRBJ2-3, the V gene TRBV9; tentative D call: TRBD2 (7 bases). Trimming shortened V by 0 bases and J by 9 bases, and 20 bases separated the two germline ends. Germline CDR1 and CDR2: SGDLS and YYNGEE. The CDR3 has 16 residues. CDR3: CASSVGGGRERDTQYF. As DNA, the CDR3 is TGTGCCAGCAGCGTAGGAGGGGGGCGGGAGCGGGACACGCAGTATTTT.

This clone has only a few counts. The chain combines TRBV5-1 with TRBJ2-2; maybe TRBD2 (5 bases). Germline V gene sequence: CDR1 SGHRS, CDR2 YFSETQ. The CDR3 is 13 amino acids. Trimming pared 4 bases from V and 6 bases from J, leaving 10 bases between. Here the CDR3 reads CASSTERAGELFF. CDR3 DNA: TGCGCCAGCAGCACGGAGAGGGCCGGGGAGCTGTTTTTT.